This paragraph reports one T cell receptor beta chain. The data were obtained in a study of blood T cell repertoires in COVID-19. Whole-study context: From T cells, B-cell-depleted T cells, or PBMCs came the material, which was cDNA or gDNA.

Symptom resolution, clearance, or two negative PCRs marked donors in Cohort 3 as recovered. Study processing details: The assay estimated nucleated cells by amplifying reference gene primers. The protocol was immunoSEQ multiplex PCR, while the TCRdb copy is restricted to in-frame clones and leaves out a portion. V, J and clone size reflect that table, while D and trimming were determined from the DNA. The data show 150,000 to 190,000 clones, 80% to 90% seen once. Germline CDR1 and CDR2: MNHEY and SVGEGT. V was clipped by 4 bases and J by 8 bases, with 26 bases between them. This CDR3 spans 17 amino acids.

Sequencing used PBMCs or T cells enriched from blood (not recorded which). This chain joins TRBV6-2 or TRBV6-3 and TRBJ1-2; TRBD1 is a possible D gene (6 bases). The sequence was collected from a man in his fifties who had recovered from COVID-19. CDR3 protein: CASSSAGTQGSSVGYTF. In nucleotides, the CDR3 is TGTGCCAGCAGTTCCGCCGGGACACAGGGCTCGTCTGTGGGCTACACCTTC.